This passage covers 15 T cell receptor beta chains from one sample sequenced in a study of CD8 T cells in ankylosing spondylitis. TCRdb reprocessed the 5' RACE reads with MiXCR, giving one entry per CDR3 protein. The table lists about 190,000 distinct CDR3 sequences, over 10% of them singletons. Sequences were obtained from blood, either unsorted or a sorted T cell fraction (not recorded which). The receptor source for this set is a female donor with ankylosing spondylitis or in good health (not recorded which).

At least ten counts were recorded for this clonotype. The chain has TRBV11-2 and TRBJ2-1, with D maybe TRBD2 (5 bases). This CDR3 spans 12 amino acids. CDR1 SGHAT and CDR2 FQNNGV come from the germline V gene. V dropped 7 bases and J dropped 10 bases, with 14 bases sitting between them. Here the CDR3 DNA reads TGTGCCAGCATGCGAGGGTCAAGGGAGCAGTTCTTC. This translates into CASMRGSREQFF.

V and J are TRBV27 and TRBJ2-2, with D uncertain. The CDR3 totals 12 residues. Germline V lookup: CDR1 MNHEY, CDR2 SMNVEV (reference sequence). Trimming took off 6 bases at V and 6 bases at J, with 8 bases between the two ends. The DNA for the CDR3 is TGTGCCAGCAGCCCGGTTGCCGGGGAGCTGTTTTTT. Translating it yields CASSPVAGELFF.

This clonotype was recorded at least ten times. The rearrangement uses TRBV9 and TRBJ2-5, with TRBD1 matching over 9 bases. The junction had 4 bases not matched to a gene; V was cut back by 4 bases and J by 3 bases. Germline values: CDR1 SGDLS, CDR2 YYNGEE. This CDR3 comprises 14 residues. The CDR3 DNA reads TGTGCCAGCAGCCTTGGACAGGGGAAAGAGACCCAGTACTTC. Its translation: CASSLGQGKETQYF.

This chain uses TRBV29-1 with TRBJ2-3, with 12 bases fitting TRBD2. The V gene end was trimmed by 3 bases and the J gene end by 3 bases; junction bases not matched to a gene: 4. The V gene's germline CDR1 is SQVTM and CDR2 ANQGSEA. The CDR3 runs to 15 residues. The CDR3 region is CSVDGTSGRTDTQYF. The CDR3 DNA reads TGCAGCGTTGATGGTACTAGCGGGAGGACAGATACGCAGTATTTT.

This chain joins TRBV6-5 and TRBJ2-4; weak D call: TRBD2 (5 bases). The CDR3 sequence is 14 residues long. CDR1 is MNHEY and CDR2 is SVGAGI in the germline V gene. Trimming shortened V by 0 bases and J by 9 bases, and 12 bases separated the two germline ends. The CDR3 sequence is CASSYSGLGGIQYF. DNA for the CDR3: TGTGCCAGCAGTTACTCCGGACTCGGTGGCATTCAGTACTTC.

This clonotype was seen many times. The chain joins TRBV7-7 to TRBJ2-2; D gene uncertain. The CDR3 sequence is 14 residues long. Deletions cut 4 bases from V and 6 bases from J, with 12 bases between. Germline V gives CDR1 SSHAT, CDR2 FNYEAQ (reference sequence). The DNA of the CDR3 is TGTGCCAGCAGCTCTCTGGGGTCCGCCGGGGAGCTGTTTTTT. Protein: CASSSLGSAGELFF.

The V gene is TRBV11-2, the J gene TRBJ2-1; 10 bases are a match to TRBD1. Trimming took 5 bases from V and 9 from J; bases not matched to a gene: 10. Germline CDR1 SGHAT, CDR2 FQNNGV. The length of the CDR3 is 15 residues. The CDR3 region has the DNA TGTGCCAGCAGCGCGGGGACAGGGGAGTACGGTGAGCAGTTCTTC. This translates into CASSAGTGEYGEQFF.

The chain joins TRBV27 to TRBJ2-1, with D maybe TRBD1 (6 bases). The CDR3 runs to 16 residues. Germline CDR1 reads MNHEY; CDR2 reads SMNVEV (reference sequence). The ends were cut back, 7 bases at V and 2 bases at J, with 18 bases in the middle. The CDR3 here is CASTNRADNPYNEQFF. CDR3 DNA sequence: TGTGCCAGCACCAACAGGGCGGACAATCCCTACAATGAGCAGTTCTTC.

The V call is TRBV28, the J call TRBJ2-5; TRBD1 aligns across 9 bases. With V trimmed by 8 bases and J by 7 bases, 8 bases remained unmatched. Germline CDR1 is MDHEN and CDR2 is SYDVKM. This CDR3 has 13 amino acids. CDR3 DNA: TGTGCCAGCCTACAGGGGGCAGAGGGGACCCAGTACTTC. Its translation: CASLQGAEGTQYF.

The chain has TRBV7-2 and TRBJ2-1; 7 bases align to TRBD2. J lost 2 bases, V lost 1 base, and 2 bases had no gene match. The germline CDR1 and CDR2 sequences are SGHTA and FQGNSA. CDR3 length equals 15 residues. This CDR3 reads CASSLVAGAYNEQFF. The CDR3 DNA sequence: TGTGCCAGCAGCTTAGTTGCGGGAGCCTACAATGAGCAGTTCTTC. The full variable domain, in which reference TRBV7-2 and TRBJ2-1 provide the parts outside the CDR3, is GAGVSQSPSNKVTEKGKDVELRCDPISGHTALYWYRQSLGQGLEFLIYFQGNSAPDKSGLPSDRFSAERTGGSVSTLTIQRTQQEDSAVYLCASSLVAGAYNEQFFGPGTRLTVL.

The V and J genes are TRBV9 and TRBJ2-7, with TRBD2 as a possible D gene (5 bases). The V and J ends lost 3 bases and 6 bases respectively, with 19 bases between them. CDR1 SGDLS and CDR2 YYNGEE come from the germline V gene. The CDR3 consists of 15 residues. The CDR3: CASSAGNYPGGEQYF. CDR3 nucleotides: TGTGCCAGCAGCGCGGGGAACTACCCCGGTGGCGAGCAGTACTTC.

This clonotype has at least ten counts. The chain carries TRBV5-1 and TRBJ2-1; D is unresolved. Germline values: CDR1 SGHRS, CDR2 YFSETQ. The CDR3 length is 15 residues. V was clipped by 4 bases and J by 0 bases, with 11 bases between them. The CDR3 here is CASSTADRSYNEQFF. DNA for the CDR3: TGCGCCAGCAGCACTGCAGATCGCTCCTACAATGAGCAGTTCTTC.

This clonotype has more than one count but fewer than ten. This chain connects TRBV5-5 to TRBJ2-3; a possible D gene is TRBD2 (5 bases). Germline V gene sequence: CDR1 SGHKS, CDR2 YYEKEE (reference sequence). This CDR3 is 14 amino acids long. V lost 0 bases and J 6 bases, leaving 11 bases between the germline ends. CDR3 nucleotide sequence: TGTGCCAGCAGCTTGGGAGGGCTGGGGGATACGCAGTATTTT. Translation: CASSLGGLGDTQYF. The full variable domain, with the rest looked up from reference TRBV5-5 and TRBJ2-3, is DAGVTQSPTHLIKTRGQQVTLRCSPISGHKSVSWYQQVLGQGPQFIFQYYEKEERGRGNFPDRFSARQFPNYSSELNVNALLLGDSALYLCASSLGGLGDTQYFGPGTRLTVL.

This clonotype was seen ten or more times. This chain uses TRBV20-1 with TRBJ2-1, with 15 nucleotides matching TRBD2. The CDR3 has 15 residues. Germline assignment: CDR1 DFQATT and CDR2 SNEGSKA (reference sequence). V was pared by 6 bases and J by 7 bases, with 7 bases of the junction left unmatched. CDR3 bases: TGCAGTGCCCGACATGGGACTAGCGGGAGGAATGAGCAGTTCTTC. Amino acids: CSARHGTSGRNEQFF.

This clonotype has more than one count but fewer than ten. The J gene is TRBJ1-5, the V gene TRBV25-1; D remains ambiguous. Germline V gene lookup returns CDR1 MGHDK and CDR2 SYGVNS. V lost 1 base, J lost 7 bases, and 8 bases lay in between. The CDR3 runs to 13 residues. CDR3 sequence: CASSEWDWQPQHF. The CDR3 region has the DNA TGTGCCAGCAGTGAATGGGATTGGCAGCCCCAGCATTTT. The full variable domain, with the rest looked up from reference TRBV25-1 and TRBJ1-5, is EADIYQTPRYLVIGTGKKITLECSQTMGHDKMYWYQQDPGMELHLIHYSYGVNSTEKGDLSSESTVSRIRTEHFPLTLESARPSHTSQYLCASSEWDWQPQHFGDGTRLSIL.